This T cell receptor (beta chain) is from a study of graft-versus-host responses after intestinal transplantation. About the research overall: Every transplant recipient was induced with anti-thymocyte globulin, then maintained on tacrolimus and steroids for about 3 years.

The graft tissue was processed, and this released both intraepithelial and lamina propria lymphocytes. CDR1 MNHNS and CDR2 SASEGT come from the germline V gene. Trimming left V 2 bases short and J 6 bases short, with 16 bases between. The CDR3 covers 16 residues. The method was immunoSEQ multiplex PCR; TCRdb's version includes in-frame clones alone and lacks a portion of them. Of some 15,000 clones listed, 59% are singletons. The chain combines TRBV6-1 with TRBJ1-4, with D possibly TRBD1 on 6 matching bases. The sequence derives from a human patient who received an intestinal transplant, so some T cells may come from the graft donor. Specimen: ileum tissue, collected 524 days after transplant. The CDR3 DNA reads TGTGCCAGCAGTGAACAGTTGGGGAGGGGGGATGAAAAACTGTTTTTT. This sequence encodes CASSEQLGRGDEKLFF.